The 13 T cell receptor beta chains below come from one sample, sequenced in a study of regulatory T cells in long-lasting Graves disease. Time point noted: newly diagnosed GD, antithyroid drugs for less than 3 months. The TCR library used RNA extracted from PBMCs. Arm-PCR of CDR3 regions and iRepertoire HTBI primers were used to build TCR beta libraries. TCRdb re-derived calls from the multiplex PCR reads in MiXCR, one entry per CDR3 protein. The sample contains approximately 300,000 distinct CDR3 sequences, more than 15% of which appear only once. The specimen comprised peripheral blood mononuclear cells (PBMCs), sampled at new diagnosis, from a patient treated with antithyroid drugs. The receptors were gathered from a female donor with Graves disease.

In this sample, this clonotype turned up a few times. The chain has TRBV6-5 and TRBJ2-5, with no clear D. There are 12 residues in the CDR3. The ends were cut back, 2 bases at V and 1 base at J, with 2 bases in the middle. Germline V gives CDR1 MNHEY, CDR2 SVGAGI. The CDR3 sequence is CASSYGQETQYF. The CDR3 coding sequence is TGTGCCAGCAGTTACGGCCAAGAGACCCAGTACTTC.

This clonotype was detected many times. The rearrangement links TRBV20-1 to TRBJ2-7, with D perhaps TRBD1 or TRBD2 (5 bases each). Germline loops: CDR1 DFQATT, CDR2 SNEGSKA (reference sequence). Trimming removed 0 bases at V and 5 bases at J, with 11 bases between. The CDR3 consists of 13 residues. The DNA for the CDR3 is TGCAGTGCTAGAGATTCGGGACGGAACGAGCAGTACTTC. Amino acids: CSARDSGRNEQYF.

The table lists this clonotype with many counts. The J gene is TRBJ2-1, the V gene TRBV2; D perhaps matches TRBD1 (5 bases). Trimming took 8 bases from V and 3 from J, leaving 8 bases between them. CDR1 SNHLY and CDR2 FYNNEI come from the germline V gene. The CDR3 extends over 12 amino acids. CDR3 bases: TGTGCCAGCGGAACAGGCTACAATGAGCAGTTCTTC. It codes for CASGTGYNEQFF.

This clonotype was seen repeatedly, ten times or more. The chain joins TRBV20-1 to TRBJ1-2; D is ambiguous. V was pared by 3 bases and J by 6 bases, with 17 bases between. The CDR3 runs to 14 residues. Per the germline V gene, CDR1 is DFQATT and CDR2 is SNEGSKA (reference sequence). CDR3 amino acids: CSASGDQLGDGYTF. For the CDR3, the DNA is TGCAGTGCTAGCGGTGATCAACTCGGGGATGGCTACACCTTC.

This clonotype was counted a single time. One end of the junction does not line up with germline, which may come from a read error. The chain uses TRBV28 and TRBJ2-1, with TRBD1 identical over 9 bases. Germline CDR1 reads MDHEN; CDR2 reads SYDVKM. The CDR3 consists of 16 residues. CDR3 in amino acids: CASRRNRDRAVNVQFF. CDR3 nucleotides: TGTGCCAGCAGGCGAAACCGGGACAGGGCAGTCAATGTGCAGTTCTTC.

This clonotype was detected ten times or more. The chain combines TRBV6-2 or TRBV6-3 with TRBJ2-7; possible D gene TRBD2, 6 bases. From germline, CDR1 is MNHEY and CDR2 SVGEGT. The CDR3 loop spans 15 amino acids. Trimming left V 5 bases short and J 3 bases short, with 17 bases between. CDR3 loop: CASSGTYSGDYEQYF. CDR3 nucleotide sequence: TGTGCCAGCAGTGGAACCTATAGCGGCGACTACGAGCAGTACTTC.

The chain couples TRBV12-5 to TRBJ1-2; TRBD1 might be the D (6 bases). Trimming left V 5 bases short and J 8 bases short, with 18 bases between. CDR1 is LGHNT, CDR2 FRNRAP, per germline. The CDR3 is 14 residues long. CDR3 residues: CASGLPGAAQGYTF. The CDR3 DNA follows: TGTGCTAGTGGTCTACCGGGGGCGGCACAGGGCTACACCTTC.

This clonotype has at least ten counts. The rearrangement links TRBV28 to TRBJ1-2; D gene ambiguous. Germline CDR1 MDHEN, CDR2 SYDVKM. This CDR3 is built from 15 residues. The V end lost 6 bases, the J end lost 0 bases, and 14 bases lay between the germline ends. Here the CDR3 DNA reads TGTGCCAGCAGCCGGGCCCTCATATCTAACTATGGCTACACCTTC. The encoded protein is CASSRALISNYGYTF.

This clonotype was seen many times. V gene TRBV19 combines with J gene TRBJ1-4; D unclear. CDR3 size: 13 residues. Germline assignment: CDR1 LNHDA and CDR2 SQIVND (reference sequence). Trimming removed 10 bases from V and 8 bases from J, with 17 bases in between. CDR3 region: CAIGGKSGEKLFF. In DNA form, the CDR3 reads TGTGCCATTGGAGGCAAGAGTGGGGAAAAACTGTTTTTT.

This clonotype was detected many times. This sequence joins TRBV11-2 and TRBJ2-7; possibly TRBD1 for D (5 bases). The CDR3 spans 14 residues. Germline CDR1 is SGHAT and CDR2 is FQNNGV. Trimming took off 8 bases at V and 3 bases at J, with 17 bases between the two ends. The CDR3 nucleotides are TGTGCCAGCCGCAGGGATCTCGGGTACTACGAGCAGTACTTC. This gives the protein CASRRDLGYYEQYF.

The sample holds many counts of this clonotype. V usage is TRBV9 and J usage is TRBJ2-1, with D maybe TRBD2 (6 bases). This CDR3 comprises 18 residues. CDR1 and CDR2 (germline): SGDLS, YYNGEE. V gave up 0 bases and J gave up 10 bases, with 26 bases separating them. The CDR3 loop is CASSVDPDGSNGSGEQFF. The CDR3, as DNA: TGTGCCAGCAGCGTAGATCCCGATGGGTCTAACGGGAGTGGCGAGCAGTTCTTC.

This clonotype came up many times. The CDR3 here is CSGADRGQYNEQFF. DNA of the CDR3: TGCAGCGGAGCCGACAGGGGTCAGTACAATGAGCAGTTCTTC. The chain combines TRBV29-1 with TRBJ2-1; 8 positions match TRBD1. The V segment lost 7 bases and the J segment 4 bases; nucleotides outside the gene matches: 9. CDR1 is SQVTM, CDR2 ANQGSEA, per germline. This CDR3 has 14 residues.

The chain uses TRBV5-1 and TRBJ2-1, with 9 bases fitting TRBD1. V lost 6 bases and J lost 8; bases outside the gene matches: 3. This CDR3 has 12 residues. CDR1 and CDR2 from the germline V gene are SGHRS and YFSETQ. CDR3 sequence (DNA): TGCGCCAGCACGGGACAGGGCGATGAGCAGTTCTTC. Translation: CASTGQGDEQFF.